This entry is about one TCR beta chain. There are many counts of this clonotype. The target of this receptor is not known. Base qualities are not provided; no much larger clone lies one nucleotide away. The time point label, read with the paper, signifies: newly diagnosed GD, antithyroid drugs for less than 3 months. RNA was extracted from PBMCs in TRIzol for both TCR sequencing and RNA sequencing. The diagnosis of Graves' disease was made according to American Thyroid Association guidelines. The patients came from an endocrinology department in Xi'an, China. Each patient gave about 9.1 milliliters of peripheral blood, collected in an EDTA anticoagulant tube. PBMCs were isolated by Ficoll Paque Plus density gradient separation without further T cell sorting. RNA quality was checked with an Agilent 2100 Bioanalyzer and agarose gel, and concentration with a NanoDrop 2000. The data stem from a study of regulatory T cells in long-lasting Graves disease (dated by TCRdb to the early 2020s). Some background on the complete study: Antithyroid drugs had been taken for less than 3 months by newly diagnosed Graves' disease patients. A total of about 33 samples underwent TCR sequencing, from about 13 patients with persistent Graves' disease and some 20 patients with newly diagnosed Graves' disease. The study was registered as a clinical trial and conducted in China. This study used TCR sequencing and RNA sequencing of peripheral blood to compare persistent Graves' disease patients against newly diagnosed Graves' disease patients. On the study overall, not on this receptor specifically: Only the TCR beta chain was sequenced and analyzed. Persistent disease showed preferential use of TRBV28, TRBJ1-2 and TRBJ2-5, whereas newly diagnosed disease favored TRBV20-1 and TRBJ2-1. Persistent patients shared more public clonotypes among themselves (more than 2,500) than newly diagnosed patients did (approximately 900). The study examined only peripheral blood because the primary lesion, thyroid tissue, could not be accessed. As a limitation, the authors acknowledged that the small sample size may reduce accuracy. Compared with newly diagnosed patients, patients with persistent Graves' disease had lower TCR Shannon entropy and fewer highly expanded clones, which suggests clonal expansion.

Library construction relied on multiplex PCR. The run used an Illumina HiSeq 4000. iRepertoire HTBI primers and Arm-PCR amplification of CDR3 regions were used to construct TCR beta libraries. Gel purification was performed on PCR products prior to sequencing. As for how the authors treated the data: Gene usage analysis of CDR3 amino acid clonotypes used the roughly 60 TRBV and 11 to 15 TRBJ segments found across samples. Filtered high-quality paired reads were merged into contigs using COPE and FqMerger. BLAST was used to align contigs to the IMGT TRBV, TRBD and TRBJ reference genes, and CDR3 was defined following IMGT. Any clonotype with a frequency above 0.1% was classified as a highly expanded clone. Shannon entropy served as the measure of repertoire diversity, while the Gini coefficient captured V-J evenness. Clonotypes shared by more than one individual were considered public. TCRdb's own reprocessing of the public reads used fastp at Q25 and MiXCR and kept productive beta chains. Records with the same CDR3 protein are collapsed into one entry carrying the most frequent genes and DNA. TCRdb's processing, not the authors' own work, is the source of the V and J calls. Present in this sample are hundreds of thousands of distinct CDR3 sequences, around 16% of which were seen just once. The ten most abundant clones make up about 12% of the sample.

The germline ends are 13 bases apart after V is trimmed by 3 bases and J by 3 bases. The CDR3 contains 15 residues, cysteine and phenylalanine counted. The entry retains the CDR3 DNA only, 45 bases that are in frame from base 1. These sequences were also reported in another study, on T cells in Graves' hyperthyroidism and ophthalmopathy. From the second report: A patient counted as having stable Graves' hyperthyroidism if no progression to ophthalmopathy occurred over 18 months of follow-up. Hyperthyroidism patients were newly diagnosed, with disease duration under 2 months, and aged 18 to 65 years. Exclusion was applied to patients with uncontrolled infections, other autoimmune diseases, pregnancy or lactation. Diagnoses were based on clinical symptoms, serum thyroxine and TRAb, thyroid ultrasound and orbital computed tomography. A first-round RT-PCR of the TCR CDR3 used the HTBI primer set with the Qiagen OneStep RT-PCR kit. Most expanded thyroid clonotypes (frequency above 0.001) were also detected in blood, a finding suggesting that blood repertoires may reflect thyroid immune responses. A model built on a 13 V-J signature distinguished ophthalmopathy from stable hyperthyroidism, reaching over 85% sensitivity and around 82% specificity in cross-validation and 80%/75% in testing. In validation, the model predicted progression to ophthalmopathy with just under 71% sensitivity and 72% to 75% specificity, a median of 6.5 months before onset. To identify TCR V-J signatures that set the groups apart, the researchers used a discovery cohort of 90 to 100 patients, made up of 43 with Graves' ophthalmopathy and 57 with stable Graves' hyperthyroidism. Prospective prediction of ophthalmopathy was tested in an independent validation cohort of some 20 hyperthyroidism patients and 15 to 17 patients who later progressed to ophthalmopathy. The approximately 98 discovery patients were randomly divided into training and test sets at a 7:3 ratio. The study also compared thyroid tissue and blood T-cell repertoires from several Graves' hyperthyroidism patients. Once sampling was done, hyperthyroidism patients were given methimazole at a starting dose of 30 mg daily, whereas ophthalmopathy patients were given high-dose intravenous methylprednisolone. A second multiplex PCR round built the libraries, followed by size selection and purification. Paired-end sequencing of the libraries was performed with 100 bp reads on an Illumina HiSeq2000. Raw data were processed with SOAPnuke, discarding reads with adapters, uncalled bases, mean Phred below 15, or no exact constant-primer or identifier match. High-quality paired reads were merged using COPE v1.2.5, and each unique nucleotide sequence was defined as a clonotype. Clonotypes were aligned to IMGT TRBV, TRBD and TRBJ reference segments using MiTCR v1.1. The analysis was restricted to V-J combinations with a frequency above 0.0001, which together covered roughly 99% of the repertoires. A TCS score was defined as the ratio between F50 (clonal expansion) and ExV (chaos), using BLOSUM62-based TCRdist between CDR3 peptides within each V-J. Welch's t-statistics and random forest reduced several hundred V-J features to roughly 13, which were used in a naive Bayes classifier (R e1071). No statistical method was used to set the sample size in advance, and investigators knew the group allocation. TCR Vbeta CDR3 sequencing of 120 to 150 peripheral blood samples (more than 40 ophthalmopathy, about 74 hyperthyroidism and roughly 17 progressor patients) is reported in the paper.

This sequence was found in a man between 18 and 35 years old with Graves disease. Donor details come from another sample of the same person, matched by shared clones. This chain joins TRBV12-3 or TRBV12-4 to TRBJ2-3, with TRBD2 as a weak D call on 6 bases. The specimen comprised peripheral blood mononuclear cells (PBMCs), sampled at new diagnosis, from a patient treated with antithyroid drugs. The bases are TGTGCCAGCAGTTTGGCTAGCGCTAGGACAGATACGCAGTATTTT. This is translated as CASSLASARTDTQYF.